The 2 T cell receptor beta chains below all came from one sample that was sequenced in a study of identifying expanded T cells in peripheral blood. The protocol was immunoSEQ multiplex PCR, while the TCRdb copy is restricted to in-frame clones and leaves out a portion. This sample has approximately 100,000 clones, with around 88% found just once. Sequencing was performed on blood. The receptors shown here come from a person aged 18 to 69 in good health.

J is TRBJ2-5 and V is TRBV5-1; D perhaps matches TRBD2 (6 bases). The CDR3 has 14 amino acids. Germline V lookup: CDR1 SGHRS, CDR2 YFSETQ. V was shortened by 1 base and J by 4 bases, with 11 bases between the two germline ends. CDR3 in DNA: TGCGCCAGCAGCTTGCAGGACTATAGAGAGACCCAGTACTTC. This gives the protein CASSLQDYRETQYF.

V and J are TRBV4-3 and TRBJ2-5; 9 bases line up with TRBD2. In germline, CDR1 is LGHNA, CDR2 YSLEER. This CDR3 comprises 17 residues. With V trimmed by 0 bases and J by 5 bases, 10 bases remained unmatched. This CDR3 reads CASSQDRKAGGSETQYF. The CDR3 region has the DNA TGCGCCAGCAGCCAAGATCGGAAAGCGGGGGGTAGTGAGACCCAGTACTTC.